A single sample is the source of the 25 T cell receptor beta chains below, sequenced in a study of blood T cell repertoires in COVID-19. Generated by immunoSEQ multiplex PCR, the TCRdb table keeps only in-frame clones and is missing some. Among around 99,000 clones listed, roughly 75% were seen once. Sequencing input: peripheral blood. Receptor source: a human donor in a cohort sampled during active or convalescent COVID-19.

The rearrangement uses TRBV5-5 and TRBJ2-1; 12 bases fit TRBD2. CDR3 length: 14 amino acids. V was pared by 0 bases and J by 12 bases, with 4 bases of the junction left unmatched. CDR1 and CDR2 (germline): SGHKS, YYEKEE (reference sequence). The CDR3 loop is CASSLGLAGVGQFF. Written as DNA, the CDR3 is TGTGCCAGCAGCTTGGGACTAGCGGGAGTGGGGCAGTTCTTC.

The CDR3 protein is CASSQGPAVATNEKLFF. In DNA, the CDR3 is TGCGCCAGCAGCCAAGGCCCCGCGGTTGCAACTAATGAAAAACTGTTTTTT. The genes are TRBV4-3 and TRBJ1-4; D is uncertain. From germline, CDR1 is LGHNA and CDR2 YSLEER. Trimming pared 1 base from V and 0 bases from J, leaving 12 bases between. CDR3 length equals 17 residues.

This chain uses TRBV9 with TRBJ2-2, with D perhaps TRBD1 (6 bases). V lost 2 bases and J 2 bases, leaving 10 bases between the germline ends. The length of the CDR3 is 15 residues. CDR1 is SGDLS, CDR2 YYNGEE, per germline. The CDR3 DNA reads TGTGCCAGCAGCGTGGGGACAACTAACACCGGGGAGCTGTTTTTT. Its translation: CASSVGTTNTGELFF. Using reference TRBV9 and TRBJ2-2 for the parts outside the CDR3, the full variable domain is DSGVTQTPKHLITATGQRVTLRCSPRSGDLSVYWYQQSLDQGLQFLIQYYNGEERAKGNILERFSAQQFPDLHSELNLSSLELGDSALYFCASSVGTTNTGELFFGEGSRLTVL.

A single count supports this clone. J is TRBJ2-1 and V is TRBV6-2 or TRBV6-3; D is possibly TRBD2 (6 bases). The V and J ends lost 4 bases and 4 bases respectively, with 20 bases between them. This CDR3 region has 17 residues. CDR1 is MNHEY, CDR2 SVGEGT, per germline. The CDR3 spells CASSSAGAGSGYNEQFF. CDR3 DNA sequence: TGTGCCAGCAGTTCCGCCGGGGCGGGGAGTGGGTACAATGAGCAGTTCTTC.

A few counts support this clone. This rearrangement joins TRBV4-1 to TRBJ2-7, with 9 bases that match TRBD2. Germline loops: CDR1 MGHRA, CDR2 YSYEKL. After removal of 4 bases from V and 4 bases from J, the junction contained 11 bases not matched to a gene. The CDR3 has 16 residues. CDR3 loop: CASSRRPETSGYEQYF. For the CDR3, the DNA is TGCGCCAGCAGCCGCCGCCCTGAGACTAGCGGATACGAGCAGTACTTC.

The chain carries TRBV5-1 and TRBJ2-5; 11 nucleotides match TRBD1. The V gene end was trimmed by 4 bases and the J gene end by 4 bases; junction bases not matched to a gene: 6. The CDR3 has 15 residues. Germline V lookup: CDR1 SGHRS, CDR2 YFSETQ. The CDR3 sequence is CASSGGQGAGETQYF. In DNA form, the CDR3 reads TGCGCCAGCAGCGGAGGACAGGGGGCCGGAGAGACCCAGTACTTC.

CDR3 residues: CASSTQGQNTEAFF. In DNA form, the CDR3 reads TGCGCCAGCAGCACCCAAGGACAGAACACTGAAGCTTTCTTT. The V and J genes are TRBV5-1 and TRBJ1-1; possibly TRBD1 for D (5 bases). V dropped 4 bases and J dropped 1 base, with 11 bases sitting between them. This CDR3 has 14 residues. CDR1 SGHRS and CDR2 YFSETQ come from the germline V gene.

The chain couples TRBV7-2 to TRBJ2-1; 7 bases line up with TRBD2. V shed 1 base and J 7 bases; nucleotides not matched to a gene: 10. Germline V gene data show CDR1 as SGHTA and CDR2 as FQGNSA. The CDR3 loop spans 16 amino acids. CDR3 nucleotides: TGTGCCAGCAGCTTAGTAATGGGGGGGATTAGGAATGAGCAGTTCTTC. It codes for CASSLVMGGIRNEQFF.

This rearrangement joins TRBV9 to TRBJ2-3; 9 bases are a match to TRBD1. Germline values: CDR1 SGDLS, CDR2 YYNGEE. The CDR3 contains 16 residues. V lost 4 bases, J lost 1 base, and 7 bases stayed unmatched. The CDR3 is CASSPRTGEGTDTQYF. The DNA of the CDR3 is TGTGCCAGCAGCCCTAGGACAGGGGAGGGCACAGATACGCAGTATTTT.

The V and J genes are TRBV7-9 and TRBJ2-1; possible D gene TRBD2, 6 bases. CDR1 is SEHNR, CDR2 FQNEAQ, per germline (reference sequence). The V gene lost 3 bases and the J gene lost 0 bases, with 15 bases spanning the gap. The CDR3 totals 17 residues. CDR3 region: CASSFSSAKRSYNEQFF. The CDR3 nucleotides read TGTGCCAGCAGCTTTTCTAGCGCTAAGCGCTCCTACAATGAGCAGTTCTTC.

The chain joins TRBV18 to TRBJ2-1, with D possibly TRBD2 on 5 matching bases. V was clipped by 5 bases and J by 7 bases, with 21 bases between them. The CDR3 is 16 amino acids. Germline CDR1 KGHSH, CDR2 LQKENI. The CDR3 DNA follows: TGTGCCAGCTCAAAACTACTAGGGCCGTTTGGTAATGAGCAGTTCTTC. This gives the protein CASSKLLGPFGNEQFF.

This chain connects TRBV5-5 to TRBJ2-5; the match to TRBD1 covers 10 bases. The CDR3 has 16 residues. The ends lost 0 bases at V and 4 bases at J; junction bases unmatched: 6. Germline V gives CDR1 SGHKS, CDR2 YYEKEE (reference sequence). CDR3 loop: CASSLGRTGGAETQYF. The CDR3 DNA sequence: TGTGCCAGCAGCTTGGGTAGGACAGGGGGAGCAGAGACCCAGTACTTC.

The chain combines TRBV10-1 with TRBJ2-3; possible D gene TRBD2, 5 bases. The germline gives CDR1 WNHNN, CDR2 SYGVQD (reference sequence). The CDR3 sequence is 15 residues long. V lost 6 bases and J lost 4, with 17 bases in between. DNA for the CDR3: TGCGCCAGCAGCACCGGACTCCCCAATGCAGATACGCAGTATTTT. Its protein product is CASSTGLPNADTQYF.

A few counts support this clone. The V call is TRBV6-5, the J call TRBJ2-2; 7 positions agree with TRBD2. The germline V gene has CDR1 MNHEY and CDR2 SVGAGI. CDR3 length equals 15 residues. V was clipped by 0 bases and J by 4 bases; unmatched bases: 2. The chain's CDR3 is CASSYSRGTTGELFF. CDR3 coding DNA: TGTGCCAGCAGTTACTCGCGGGGGACCACCGGGGAGCTGTTTTTT.

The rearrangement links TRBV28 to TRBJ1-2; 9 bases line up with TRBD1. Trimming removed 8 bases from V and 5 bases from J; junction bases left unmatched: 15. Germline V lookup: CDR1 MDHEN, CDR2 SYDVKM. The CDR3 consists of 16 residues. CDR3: CASGPGTGPNIYGYTF. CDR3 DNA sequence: TGTGCCAGCGGACCCGGGACAGGGCCTAACATTTATGGCTACACCTTC.

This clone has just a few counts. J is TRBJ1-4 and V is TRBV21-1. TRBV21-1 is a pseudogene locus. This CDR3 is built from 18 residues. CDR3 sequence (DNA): TGTGCCAGCAGCAAATGGAGGGGACCGCCCGTCGTTCGTGAAAAACTGTTTTTT. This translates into CASSKWRGPPVVREKLFF.

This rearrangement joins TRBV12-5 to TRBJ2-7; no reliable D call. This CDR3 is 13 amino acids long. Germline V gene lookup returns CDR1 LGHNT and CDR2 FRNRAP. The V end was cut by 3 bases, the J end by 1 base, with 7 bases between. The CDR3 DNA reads TGTGCTAGTGGTTTTGGGCAGTCCTACGAGCAGTACTTC. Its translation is CASGFGQSYEQYF.

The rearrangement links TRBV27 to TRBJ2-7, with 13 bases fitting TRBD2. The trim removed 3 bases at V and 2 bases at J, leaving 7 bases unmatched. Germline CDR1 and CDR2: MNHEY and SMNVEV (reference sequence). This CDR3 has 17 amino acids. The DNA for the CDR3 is TGTGCCAGCAGTTTGACTAGCGGGAGGCCCTTACCCTACGAGCAGTACTTC. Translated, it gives CASSLTSGRPLPYEQYF.

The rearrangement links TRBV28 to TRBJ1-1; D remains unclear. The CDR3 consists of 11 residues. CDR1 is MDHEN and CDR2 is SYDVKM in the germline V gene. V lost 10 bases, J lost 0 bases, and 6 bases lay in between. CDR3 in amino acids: CATQMNTEAFF. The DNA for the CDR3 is TGTGCCACCCAGATGAACACTGAAGCTTTCTTT.

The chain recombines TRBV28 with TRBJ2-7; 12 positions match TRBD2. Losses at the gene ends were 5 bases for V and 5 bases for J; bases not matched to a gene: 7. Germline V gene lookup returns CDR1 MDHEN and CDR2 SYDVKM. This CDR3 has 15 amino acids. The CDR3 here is CASSPRLAGVHEQYF. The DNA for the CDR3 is TGTGCCAGCAGTCCTCGACTAGCGGGAGTCCACGAGCAGTACTTC.

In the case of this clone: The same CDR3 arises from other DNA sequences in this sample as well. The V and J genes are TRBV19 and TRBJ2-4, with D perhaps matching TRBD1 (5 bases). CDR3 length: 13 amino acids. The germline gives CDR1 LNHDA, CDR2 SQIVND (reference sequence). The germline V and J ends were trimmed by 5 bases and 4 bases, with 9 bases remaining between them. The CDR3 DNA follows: TGTGCCAGTAGTCCCGACAGAAAAAACATTCAGTACTTC. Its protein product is CASSPDRKNIQYF.

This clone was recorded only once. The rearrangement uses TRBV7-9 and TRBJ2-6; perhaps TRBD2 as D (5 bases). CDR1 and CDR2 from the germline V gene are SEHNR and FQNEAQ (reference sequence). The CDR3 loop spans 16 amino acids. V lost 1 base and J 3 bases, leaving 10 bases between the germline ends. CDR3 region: CASSLVTGSGANVLTF. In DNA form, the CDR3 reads TGTGCCAGCAGCTTAGTGACTGGGAGTGGGGCCAACGTCCTGACTTTC.

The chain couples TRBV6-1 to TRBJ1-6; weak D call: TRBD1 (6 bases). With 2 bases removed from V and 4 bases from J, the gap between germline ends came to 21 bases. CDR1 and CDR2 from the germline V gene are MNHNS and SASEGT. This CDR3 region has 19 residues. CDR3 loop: CASSEYLAGALEYNSPLHF. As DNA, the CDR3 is TGTGCCAGCAGTGAATACCTCGCGGGGGCCTTGGAATATAATTCACCCCTCCACTTT.

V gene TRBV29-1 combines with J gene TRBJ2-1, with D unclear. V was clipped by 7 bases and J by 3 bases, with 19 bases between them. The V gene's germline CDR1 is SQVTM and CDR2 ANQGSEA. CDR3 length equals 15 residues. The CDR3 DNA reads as TGCAGCGGCCGGATTGGCGGAGTTCGCTACAATGAGCAGTTCTTC. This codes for CSGRIGGVRYNEQFF.

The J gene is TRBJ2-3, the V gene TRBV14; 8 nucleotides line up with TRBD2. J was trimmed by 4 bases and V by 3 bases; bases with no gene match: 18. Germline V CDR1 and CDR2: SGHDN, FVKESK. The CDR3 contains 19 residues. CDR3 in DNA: TGTGCCAGCAGCCAGAGTTCTGGGGGATTCAGCGGGAGAGCAGATACGCAGTATTTT. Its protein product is CASSQSSGGFSGRADTQYF. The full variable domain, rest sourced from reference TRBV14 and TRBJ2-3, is EAGVTQFPSHSVIEKGQTVTLRCDPISGHDNLYWYRRVMGKEIKFLLHFVKESKQDESGMPNNRFLAERTGGTYSTLKVQPAELEDSGVYFCASSQSSGGFSGRADTQYFGPGTRLTVL.